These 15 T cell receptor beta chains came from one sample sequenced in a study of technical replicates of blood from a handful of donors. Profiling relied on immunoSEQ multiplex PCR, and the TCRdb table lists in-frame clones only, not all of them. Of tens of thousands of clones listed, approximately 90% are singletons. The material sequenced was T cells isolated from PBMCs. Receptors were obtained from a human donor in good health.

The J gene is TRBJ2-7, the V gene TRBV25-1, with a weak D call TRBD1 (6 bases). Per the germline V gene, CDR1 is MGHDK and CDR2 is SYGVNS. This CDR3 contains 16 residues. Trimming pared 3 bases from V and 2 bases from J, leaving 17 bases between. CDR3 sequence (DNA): TGTGCCAGCAGTGAGACCGGACAGCTACCTCCCTACGAGCAGTACTTC. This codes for CASSETGQLPPYEQYF.

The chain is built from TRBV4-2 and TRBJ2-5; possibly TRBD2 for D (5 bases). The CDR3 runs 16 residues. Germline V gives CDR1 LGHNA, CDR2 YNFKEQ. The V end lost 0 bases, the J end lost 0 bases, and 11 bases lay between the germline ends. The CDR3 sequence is CASSQELGQHQETQYF. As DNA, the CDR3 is TGTGCCAGCAGCCAAGAACTAGGCCAGCACCAAGAGACCCAGTACTTC.

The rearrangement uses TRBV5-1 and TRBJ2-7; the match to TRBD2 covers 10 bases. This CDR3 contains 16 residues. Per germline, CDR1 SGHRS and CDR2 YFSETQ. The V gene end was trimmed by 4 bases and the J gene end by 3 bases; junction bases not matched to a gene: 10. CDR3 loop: CASSEAPGLAFYEQYF. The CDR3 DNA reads TGCGCCAGCAGCGAGGCACCGGGACTAGCGTTCTACGAGCAGTACTTC.

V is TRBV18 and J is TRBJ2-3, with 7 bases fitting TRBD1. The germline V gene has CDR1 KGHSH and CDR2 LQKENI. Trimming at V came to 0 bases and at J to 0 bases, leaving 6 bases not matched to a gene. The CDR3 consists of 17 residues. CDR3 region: CASSPPRDSSSTDTQYF. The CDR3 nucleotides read TGTGCCAGCTCACCACCGAGGGACAGCTCTAGCACAGATACGCAGTATTTT.

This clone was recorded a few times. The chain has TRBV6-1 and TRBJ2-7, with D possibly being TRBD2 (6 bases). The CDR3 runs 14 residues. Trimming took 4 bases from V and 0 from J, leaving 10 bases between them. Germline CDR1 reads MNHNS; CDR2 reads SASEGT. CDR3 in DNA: TGTGCCAGCAGTGGGAGGGACGGCTCCTACGAGCAGTACTTC. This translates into CASSGRDGSYEQYF.

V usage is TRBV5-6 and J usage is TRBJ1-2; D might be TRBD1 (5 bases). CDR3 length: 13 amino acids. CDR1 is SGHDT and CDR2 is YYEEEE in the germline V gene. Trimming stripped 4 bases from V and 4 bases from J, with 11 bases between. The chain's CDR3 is CASSPDRFYGYTF. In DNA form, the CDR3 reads TGTGCCAGCAGCCCCGACAGATTCTATGGCTACACCTTC.

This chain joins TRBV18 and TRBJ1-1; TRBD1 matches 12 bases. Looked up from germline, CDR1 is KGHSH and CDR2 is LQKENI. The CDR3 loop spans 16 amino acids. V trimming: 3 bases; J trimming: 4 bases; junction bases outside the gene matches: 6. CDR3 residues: CASSPGQGAYGTEAFF. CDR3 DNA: TGTGCCAGCTCACCGGGACAGGGGGCTTATGGCACTGAAGCTTTCTTT.

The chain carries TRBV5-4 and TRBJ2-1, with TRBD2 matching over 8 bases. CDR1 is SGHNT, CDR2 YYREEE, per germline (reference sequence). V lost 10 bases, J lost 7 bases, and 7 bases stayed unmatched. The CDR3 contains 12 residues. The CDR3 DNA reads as TGTGCCTGGGGGACTAGGGGGAATGAGCAGTTCTTC. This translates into CAWGTRGNEQFF.

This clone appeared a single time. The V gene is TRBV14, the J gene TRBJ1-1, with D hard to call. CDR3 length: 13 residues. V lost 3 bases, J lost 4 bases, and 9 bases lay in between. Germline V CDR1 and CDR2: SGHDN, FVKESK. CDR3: CASSQRRATEAFF. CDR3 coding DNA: TGTGCCAGCAGCCAGAGGAGGGCCACTGAAGCTTTCTTT.

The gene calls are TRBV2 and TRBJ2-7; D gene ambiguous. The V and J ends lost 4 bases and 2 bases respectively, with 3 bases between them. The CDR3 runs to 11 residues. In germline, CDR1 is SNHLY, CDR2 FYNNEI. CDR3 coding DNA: TGTGCCAGCAGTGCGGCCTACGAGCAGTACTTC. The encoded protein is CASSAAYEQYF.

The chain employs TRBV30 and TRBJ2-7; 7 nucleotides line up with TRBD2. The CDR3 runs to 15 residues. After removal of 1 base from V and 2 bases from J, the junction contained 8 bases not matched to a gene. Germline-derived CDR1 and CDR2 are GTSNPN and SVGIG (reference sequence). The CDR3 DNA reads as TGTGCCTGGAGTGGGGAAGCGGGGATCCCCTACGAGCAGTACTTC. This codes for CAWSGEAGIPYEQYF.

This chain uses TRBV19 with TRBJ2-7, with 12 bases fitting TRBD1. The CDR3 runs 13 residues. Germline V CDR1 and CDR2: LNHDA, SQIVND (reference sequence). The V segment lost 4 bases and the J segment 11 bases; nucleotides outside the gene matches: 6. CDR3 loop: CASSRDRGHEKYF. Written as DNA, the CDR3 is TGTGCCAGTAGTAGGGACAGGGGGCATGAAAAGTACTTC. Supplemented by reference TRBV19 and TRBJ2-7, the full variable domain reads DGGITQSPKYLFRKEGQNVTLSCEQNLNHDAMYWYRQDPGQGLRLIYYSQIVNDFQKGDIAEGYSVSREKKESFPLTVTSAQKNPTAFYLCASSRDRGHEKYFGPGTRLTVT.

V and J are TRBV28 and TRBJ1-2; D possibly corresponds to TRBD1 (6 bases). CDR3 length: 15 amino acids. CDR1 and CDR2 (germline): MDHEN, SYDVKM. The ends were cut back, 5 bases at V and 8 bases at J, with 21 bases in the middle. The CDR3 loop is CASSVPGGRAQGYTF. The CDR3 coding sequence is TGTGCCAGCAGTGTGCCGGGGGGGCGCGCTCAAGGCTACACCTTC.

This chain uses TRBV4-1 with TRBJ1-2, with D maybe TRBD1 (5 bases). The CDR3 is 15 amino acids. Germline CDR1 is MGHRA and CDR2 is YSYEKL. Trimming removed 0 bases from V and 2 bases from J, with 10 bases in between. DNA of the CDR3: TGCGCCAGCAGCCAAGATTCCGGGGGAAACTATGGCTACACCTTC. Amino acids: CASSQDSGGNYGYTF.

CDR3 DNA: TGCGCCACCACCCATGGACAGGGTGACGAGCAGTACTTC. Translation: CATTHGQGDEQYF. The chain recombines TRBV5-1 with TRBJ2-7; 8 bases map to TRBD1. Germline values: CDR1 SGHRS, CDR2 YFSETQ. V dropped 9 bases and J dropped 5; count of bases not matched to a gene: 10. The CDR3 is made up of 13 amino acids.